The clone carrying this T cell receptor beta chain showed up just once. The sample belongs to a study of blood T cell repertoires in COVID-19. Study-level information: Sites across the United States, Italy and Spain contributed samples from acute and convalescent COVID-19. Nucleic acid was either cDNA or gDNA, and it came from T cells, B-cell-depleted T cells, or PBMCs.

Here immunoSEQ multiplex PCR was the method, and the copy in TCRdb shows in-frame clones only, minus some. The sample contains roughly 100,000 clones, 75% to 85% of which appear only once. Between the trimmed V and J ends, which lost 1 base and 5 bases, there was a span of 13 bases. Germline V gene lookup returns CDR1 SGDLS and CDR2 YYNGEE. The CDR3 is made up of 15 amino acids. This TCR came from an older woman with acute or convalescent COVID-19. Sequenced sample: peripheral blood. The chain employs TRBV9 and TRBJ2-1, with D possibly being TRBD1 (6 bases). For the CDR3, the DNA is TGTGCCAGCAGCGTACGGGCAGGGGTGGACAATGAGCAGTTCTTC. Its translation is CASSVRAGVDNEQFF. The variable domain in full, completed from reference TRBV9 and TRBJ2-1, reads DSGVTQTPKHLITATGQRVTLRCSPRSGDLSVYWYQQSLDQGLQFLIQYYNGEERAKGNILERFSAQQFPDLHSELNLSSLELGDSALYFCASSVRAGVDNEQFFGPGTRLTVL.